The following is a TCR beta chain sequence with its context. Its specificity is unknown. This sample was taken from a study of glioma-infiltrating T cells after dendritic cell vaccination. Study background: Autologous tumor lysate-pulsed dendritic cell vaccination was given between about 2002 and 2012.

Study-wide results and caveats: Estimated pretreatment TIL content predicted outcome after dendritic cell vaccination.

As for time point: after dendritic cell vaccination, including at tumor progression/relapse. Selection required adequate fresh-frozen tumor tissue plus more than two years' survival data. The CDR3 runs to 16 residues. Germline V gene lookup returns CDR1 LNHNV and CDR2 YYDKDF (reference sequence). Trimming took off 8 bases at V and 1 base at J, with 15 bases between the two ends. Measured with immunoSEQ multiplex PCR; TCRdb has only the in-frame clones, and not every one. The data hold 70,000 to 90,000 clones, with around four fifths observed a single time. The rearrangement links TRBV15 to TRBJ2-6, with D possibly TRBD1 on 6 matching bases. This specimen was blood, taken after dendritic cell vaccination. The receptor's source is a human donor with glioblastoma. The CDR3 protein is CATGFRGASGANVLTF. Here the CDR3 DNA reads TGTGCCACCGGGTTCAGGGGCGCTTCTGGGGCCAACGTCCTGACTTTC. The full variable domain, completed using reference TRBV15 and TRBJ2-6, is DAMVIQNPRYQVTQFGKPVTLSCSQTLNHNVMYWYQQKSSQAPKLLFHYYDKDFNNEADTPDNFQSRRPNTSFCFLDIRSPGLGDTAMYLCATGFRGASGANVLTFGAGSRLTVL.